This passage covers 25 T cell receptor beta chains from one sample sequenced in a study of Graves' ophthalmopathy and Graves' hyperthyroidism. Using RNA transcripts, the TCR beta CDR3 regions were amplified. Scientists carried out first-round RT-PCR using HTBI primers and then a second-round multiplex PCR. TCRdb ran MiXCR on the multiplex PCR reads and lists one entry per CDR3 protein. Counted here are about 550,000 distinct CDR3 sequences, 35% to 40% occurring once; the ten biggest clones make up around 4%. The specimen sequenced was peripheral blood or thyroid tissue (not recorded which). The origin of the receptors is an adult man with Graves' hyperthyroidism.

This clonotype appeared many times. V and J are TRBV6-5 and TRBJ1-1; D not certain. Per the germline V gene, CDR1 is MNHEY and CDR2 is SVGAGI. This CDR3 region has 13 residues. V lost 0 bases and J 4 bases, leaving 6 bases between the germline ends. The CDR3 protein is CASSYSWGTEAFF. As DNA, the CDR3 is TGTGCCAGCAGTTACTCTTGGGGCACTGAAGCTTTCTTT.

The rearrangement links TRBV20-1 to TRBJ1-5, with D unresolved. Trimming took off 1 base at V and 11 bases at J, with 0 bases between the two ends. This CDR3 comprises 8 residues. Germline loops: CDR1 DFQATT, CDR2 SNEGSKA (reference sequence). CDR3 in DNA: TGCAGTGCTAGAGCCCAGCATTTT. Protein product: CSARAQHF.

This clonotype was counted ten times or more. The chain is built from TRBV29-1 and TRBJ2-7, with 9 positions matching TRBD1. V lost 3 bases, J lost 5 bases, and 17 bases stayed unmatched. The CDR3 sequence is 17 residues long. Germline loops: CDR1 SQVTM, CDR2 ANQGSEA. The CDR3 DNA reads TGCAGCGTTGAGTTGGAAATCCAAACAGGGGGCTGGAACGAGCAGTACTTC. This gives the protein CSVELEIQTGGWNEQYF.

In this sample, this clonotype turned up many times. The chain couples TRBV7-3 to TRBJ1-2; no clear D gene. V lost 0 bases to trimming and J lost 8 bases, with 10 bases between them. Germline lookup yields CDR1 SGHTA and CDR2 FQGTGA. This CDR3 comprises 13 residues. CDR3 residues: CASSLTVPTGYTF. CDR3 nucleotides: TGTGCCAGCAGCTTAACGGTTCCGACGGGCTACACCTTC.

A word on this clonotype: A much larger clonotype is one base distant, so this may be a read error. The chain combines TRBV10-3 with TRBJ2-2; the D is unclear. Germline CDR1 and CDR2: ENHRY and SYGVKD. There are 15 residues in the CDR3. The CDR3 DNA follows: TGTGCCGTCAGTGATTGGGGTACGGACACCGGGGAGCTGTTTTTT. Encoded protein: CAVSDWGTDTGELFF.

Regarding this clonotype: An end of the junction does not agree with germline; a read error may underlie this. The rearrangement uses TRBV7-9 and TRBJ2-7, with D possibly being TRBD1 (7 bases). The germline V gene has CDR1 SEHNR and CDR2 FQNEAQ (reference sequence). This CDR3 is built from 15 residues. CDR3 coding DNA: TGTGCCAGCAGCACCGGGGGACAGTACCCCTACGGGCAGTACTTC. It specifies CASSTGGQYPYGQYF.

V gene TRBV20-1 combines with J gene TRBJ2-3; tentatively, D is TRBD2 (7 bases). The CDR3 loop spans 15 amino acids. Germline loops: CDR1 DFQATT, CDR2 SNEGSKA (reference sequence). V was clipped by 7 bases and J by 2 bases, with 19 bases between them. The CDR3 region is CSVQRRGGFTDTQYF. CDR3 bases: TGCAGTGTCCAACGGAGGGGGGGCTTCACAGATACGCAGTATTTT.

This clonotype has at least ten counts. The V gene is TRBV6-4, the J gene TRBJ1-2, with D tentatively TRBD1 (6 bases). V was trimmed by 0 bases and J by 8 bases, leaving 16 bases between them. In germline, CDR1 is MRHNA, CDR2 SNTAGT. The CDR3 spans 15 residues. CDR3 DNA sequence: TGTGCCAGCAGTGACTCGTGGACAGAGCCTGGGGGCTACACCTTC. This sequence encodes CASSDSWTEPGGYTF.

To note about this clonotype: One end of the junction is discordant with germline, which a read error may explain. The chain is built from TRBV6-1 and TRBJ2-7, with D tentatively TRBD2 (5 bases). There are 13 residues in the CDR3. Per the germline V gene, CDR1 is MNHNS and CDR2 is SASEGT. This chain's CDR3 is CASSEDSGYEQYF. In nucleotides, the CDR3 is TGCGCCAGCAGTGAGGATTCGGGGTACGAGCAGTACTTC.

In its sample, this clonotype was seen a few times. The CDR3 protein is CASSPSGASTDTQYF. CDR3 sequence (DNA): TGTGCCAGCAGCCCGAGCGGAGCAAGCACAGATACGCAGTATTTT. The chain carries TRBV7-6 and TRBJ2-3; possible D gene TRBD2, 5 bases. This CDR3 contains 15 residues. V was trimmed by 5 bases and J by 0 bases, leaving 12 bases between them. Germline V CDR1 and CDR2: SGHVS, FNYEAQ.

This clonotype was counted at least ten times. The chain recombines TRBV30 with TRBJ1-6; no definite D call. Trimming took 3 bases from V and 5 from J, leaving 2 bases between them. CDR3 length equals 11 residues. CDR1 is GTSNPN and CDR2 is SVGIG in the germline V gene (reference sequence). The CDR3 DNA sequence: TGTGCCTGGAGCCATAATTCACCCCTCCACTTT. This gives the protein CAWSHNSPLHF.

This chain connects TRBV4-2 to TRBJ1-1, with a possible D match to TRBD1 (5 bases). CDR3 length equals 16 residues. Trimming took off 4 bases at V and 3 bases at J, with 18 bases between the two ends. Looked up from germline, CDR1 is LGHNA and CDR2 is YNFKEQ. CDR3 sequence: CASSLKRGTGDTEAFF. CDR3 DNA sequence: TGTGCCAGCAGCCTCAAGCGGGGGACTGGGGACACTGAAGCTTTCTTT.

The J gene is TRBJ1-2, the V gene TRBV10-3; 9 bases fit TRBD1. The germline CDR1 and CDR2 sequences are ENHRY and SYGVKD. The CDR3 has 12 amino acids. Unmatched junction bases numbered 8, after V lost 6 bases and J lost 12 bases. The CDR3: CAISGTGIGNTF. The CDR3 nucleotides read TGTGCCATCAGCGGGACAGGGATCGGAAACACCTTC.

The sample holds a few counts of this clonotype. The genes are TRBV6-5 and TRBJ2-7, with D tentatively TRBD1 or TRBD2 (6 bases each). V lost 2 bases, J lost 2 bases, and 13 bases lay in between. Germline V gene lookup returns CDR1 MNHEY and CDR2 SVGAGI. The CDR3 is made up of 15 amino acids. CDR3 DNA: TGTGCCAGCAGTTACGGGGGGCCCCGACCCTACGAGCAGTACTTC. This codes for CASSYGGPRPYEQYF.

The DNA of the CDR3 is TGTGCCAGCAGCGTAGGAGCGGGAGGTCTCTCTGGGGCCAACGTCCTGACTTTC. It translates to CASSVGAGGLSGANVLTF. V is TRBV9 and J is TRBJ2-6, with 9 bases identical to TRBD2. Trimming took 0 bases from V and 0 from J; bases not matched to a gene: 4. The CDR3 extends over 18 amino acids. Germline lookup yields CDR1 SGDLS and CDR2 YYNGEE.

In this sample, this clonotype turned up many times. The rearrangement uses TRBV10-3 and TRBJ2-7; D unclear. The V gene's germline CDR1 is ENHRY and CDR2 SYGVKD. The CDR3 consists of 17 residues. Between the trimmed V and J ends, which lost 2 bases and 2 bases, there was a span of 19 bases. The CDR3 sequence is CAISEALGGSFPYEQYF. The DNA for the CDR3 is TGTGCCATCAGTGAGGCTCTGGGCGGCTCCTTCCCCTACGAGCAGTACTTC.

The sample holds a few counts of this clonotype. The V call is TRBV7-6, the J call TRBJ2-3; TRBD2 aligns across 8 bases. Germline V gives CDR1 SGHVS, CDR2 FNYEAQ. This CDR3 is built from 15 residues. Trimming cost V 1 base and J 1 base; bases outside gene matches: 1. The CDR3: CASSLGGGRTDTQYF. In nucleotides, the CDR3 is TGTGCCAGCAGCTTAGGCGGGGGGCGCACAGATACGCAGTATTTT.

The chain combines TRBV5-4 with TRBJ2-7; perhaps TRBD2 as D (5 bases). CDR1 is SGHNT, CDR2 YYREEE, per germline (reference sequence). The length of the CDR3 is 15 residues. Trimming removed 4 bases from V and 4 bases from J, with 18 bases in between. The CDR3 DNA is TGTGCCAGCAGCCAACCCACCGGGGATAGGTACGAGCAGTACTTC. Encoded protein: CASSQPTGDRYEQYF. Complete variable domain (other parts from reference TRBV5-4 and TRBJ2-7): ETGVTQSPTHLIKTRGQQVTLRCSSQSGHNTVSWYQQALGQGPQFIFQYYREEENGRGNFPPRFSGLQFPNYSSELNVNALELDDSALYLCASSQPTGDRYEQYFGPGTRLTVT.

The rearrangement joins TRBV29-1 to TRBJ1-1, with TRBD1 identical over 8 bases. Germline assignment: CDR1 SQVTM and CDR2 ANQGSEA. The CDR3 sequence is 13 residues long. V was clipped by 3 bases and J by 4 bases; unmatched bases: 4. CDR3 coding DNA: TGCAGCGTTGAGCCAACAGGGGGCACTGAAGCTTTCTTT. Encoded protein: CSVEPTGGTEAFF.

The V call is TRBV20-1, the J call TRBJ2-3, with 7 nucleotides matching TRBD1. CDR1 and CDR2 from the germline V gene are DFQATT and SNEGSKA (reference sequence). After removal of 5 bases from V and 6 bases from J, the junction contained 2 bases not matched to a gene. The CDR3 runs to 11 residues. CDR3 region: CSASTGDTQYF. The DNA for the CDR3 is TGCAGTGCTTCGACAGGGGATACGCAGTATTTT.

This clonotype was seen just once. This sequence joins TRBV2 and TRBJ2-5, with 10 nucleotides matching TRBD1. From germline, CDR1 is SNHLY and CDR2 FYNNEI. The CDR3 loop spans 14 amino acids. V shed 7 bases and J 4 bases; nucleotides not matched to a gene: 6. In DNA, the CDR3 is TGTGCCAGCATACCCCGGGACAGGGGAGAGACCCAGTACTTC. It encodes CASIPRDRGETQYF.

This clonotype was detected only a few times. The chain carries TRBV7-9 and TRBJ1-4; D is uncertain. The CDR3 runs to 16 residues. The germline V gene encodes CDR1 SEHNR and CDR2 FQNEAQ (reference sequence). V lost 0 bases to trimming and J lost 7 bases, with 15 bases between them. Here the CDR3 reads CASSLAPLDGSEKLFF. CDR3 DNA: TGTGCCAGCAGCTTAGCCCCCTTGGACGGGAGTGAAAAACTGTTTTTT.

This rearrangement joins TRBV27 to TRBJ2-5; a weak D match, TRBD2 (6 bases). Trimming stripped 6 bases from V and 2 bases from J, with 13 bases between. The CDR3 has 14 amino acids. Germline V gene data show CDR1 as MNHEY and CDR2 as SMNVEV (reference sequence). This chain's CDR3 is CASSRFSGQETQYF. The CDR3, as DNA: TGTGCCAGCAGCCGGTTTAGCGGTCAAGAGACCCAGTACTTC.

The chain carries TRBV10-2 and TRBJ2-1; D unclear. Trimming removed 6 bases at V and 9 bases at J, with 9 bases between. The CDR3 sequence is 11 residues long. From germline, CDR1 is WSHSY and CDR2 SAAADI. The CDR3 DNA follows: TGCGCCAGCAGGGGATACGGTGAGCAGTTCTTC. Encoded protein: CASRGYGEQFF.

This clonotype was counted a few times. This may arise from a read error, as a much more abundant clone is one base away. J is TRBJ1-1 and V is TRBV19; no firm D call. This CDR3 has 15 residues. CDR1 LNHDA and CDR2 SQIVND come from the germline V gene (reference sequence). In DNA form, the CDR3 reads TGTGCCAGTAGTATCGGTCTGATCGGGAGCACTGAAACTTTCTTT. This codes for CASSIGLIGSTETFF.